This record looks at one TCR beta chain sequence and its context. Its antigen remains unknown. The sample belongs to a study of metastatic and nonmetastatic thyroid tumors. Study results and limitations: Benign nodules were reported to have significantly lower TCR beta diversity than malignant thyroid tumors, in blood and tumor.

TCRdb reprocessed the PCR reads using MiXCR. The sample shows about 24,000 clones, approximately 20% of them seen only once. The entire patient cohort was treatment-naive prior to thyroid surgery. Sample: blood. The TCR was taken from a male donor with papillary thyroid cancer or a benign thyroid nodule (not recorded which). Some clones in this sample may be carry-over from other donors' samples.

The CDR3 DNA sequence: TGTGCCAGCAGCTTAGGGGGGGCGTTCGTACAAGAGACCCAGTACTTC. It yields the protein CASSLGGAFVQETQYF. The chain joins TRBV7-9 to TRBJ2-5; D is tentatively TRBD1 or TRBD2 (6 bases each). Trimming removed 1 base from V and 2 bases from J, with 14 bases in between. The V gene's germline CDR1 is SEHNR and CDR2 FQNEAQ (reference sequence). The CDR3 extends over 16 amino acids. Looking up the rest from reference TRBV7-9 and TRBJ2-5 gives the full variable domain: DTGVSQNPRHKITKRGQNVTFRCDPISEHNRLYWYRQTLGQGPEFLTYFQNEAQLEKSRLLSDRFSAERPKGSFSTLEIQRTEQGDSAMYLCASSLGGAFVQETQYFGPGTRLLVL.